This T cell receptor beta chain was sequenced during a study of blood T cells in healthy people across ages. Study background: About one barcoded TCR beta cDNA was captured per two T cells. Findings and limits, study-wide: Among long-lived donors, naive CD4+ cells were more numerous and diversity higher than in aged donors.

Sample donors were healthy Caucasian individuals that came from Russia, aged 6 to 90. A second about 7 to 11 cycle PCR used barcoded and J-beta primers. In TCRdb, the 5' RACE reads were re-called with MiXCR into one record per CDR3 protein. The sample holds about 970,000 distinct CDR3 sequences, roughly 50% seen once. This clonotype was found a few times. What it binds is not known. CDR3 length: 16 amino acids. Trimming pared 0 bases from V and 1 base from J, leaving 10 bases between. The germline CDR1 and CDR2 sequences are SGHTA and FQGNSA. Material: blood. The rearrangement links TRBV7-2 to TRBJ2-1; tentatively, D is TRBD1 (6 bases). The clonotype originates from a woman aged 55-69 years in good health. The CDR3 loop reads CASSLAGTGSYNEQFF. As DNA, the CDR3 is TGTGCCAGCAGCTTAGCCGGAACAGGGTCCTACAATGAGCAGTTCTTC.